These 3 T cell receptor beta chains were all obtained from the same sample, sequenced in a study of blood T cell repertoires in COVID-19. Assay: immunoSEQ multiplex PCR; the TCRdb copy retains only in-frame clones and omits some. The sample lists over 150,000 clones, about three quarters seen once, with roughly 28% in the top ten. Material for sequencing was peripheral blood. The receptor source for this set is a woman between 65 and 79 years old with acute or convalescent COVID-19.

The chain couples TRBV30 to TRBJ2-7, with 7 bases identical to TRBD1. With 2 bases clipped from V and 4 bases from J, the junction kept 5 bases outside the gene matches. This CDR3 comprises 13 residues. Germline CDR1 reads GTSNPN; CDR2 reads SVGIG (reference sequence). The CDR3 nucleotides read TGTGCCTGGAGTCGAGGGGGCGAATACGAGCAGTACTTC. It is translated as CAWSRGGEYEQYF.

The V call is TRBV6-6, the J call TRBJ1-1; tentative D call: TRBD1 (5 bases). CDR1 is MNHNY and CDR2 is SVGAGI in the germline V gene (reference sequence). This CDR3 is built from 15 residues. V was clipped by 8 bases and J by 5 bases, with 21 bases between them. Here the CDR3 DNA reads TGTGCCAGCTGTAGGTTTGGGGGGGTGATGACTGAAGCTTTCTTT. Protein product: CASCRFGGVMTEAFF.

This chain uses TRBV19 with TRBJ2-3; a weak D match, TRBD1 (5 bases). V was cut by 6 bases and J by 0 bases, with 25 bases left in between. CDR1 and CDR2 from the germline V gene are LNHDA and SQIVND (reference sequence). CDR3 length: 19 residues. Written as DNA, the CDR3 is TGTGCCAGTAGCCCTCAAAGGGGCCGGACGACGCCCAGCACAGATACGCAGTATTTT. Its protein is CASSPQRGRTTPSTDTQYF.